This T cell receptor beta chain was identified during a study of T cell responses to AZD1222 COVID-19 vaccine. Findings and limits, study-wide: It was only six AZD1222 recipients who were seropositive at baseline. Clonal diversity may have been underestimated in mostly white British donors. Nearly half of unique spike-specific TCRs reportedly avoided B.1.351 and B.1.1.7 mutated regions.

TCRdb's table, derived via immunoSEQ multiplex PCR, lists solely in-frame clones and lacks some. The table has about 86,000 clones, over 85% seen once; the top ten hold approximately 2%. To note about this clone: As yet, its antigen is unknown.

The CDR3 is 13 residues long. CDR1 is LGHNT and CDR2 is FRNRAP in the germline V gene. Trimming left V 3 bases short and J 3 bases short, with 6 bases between. The chain combines TRBV12-5 with TRBJ2-1; weak D call: TRBD2 (5 bases). The sequence was collected from an adult in good health. Sample: peripheral blood, taken on day 0 of AZD1222 vaccination. The CDR3 here is CASGFSGYNEQFF. CDR3 sequence (DNA): TGTGCTAGTGGTTTCAGCGGCTACAATGAGCAGTTCTTC.